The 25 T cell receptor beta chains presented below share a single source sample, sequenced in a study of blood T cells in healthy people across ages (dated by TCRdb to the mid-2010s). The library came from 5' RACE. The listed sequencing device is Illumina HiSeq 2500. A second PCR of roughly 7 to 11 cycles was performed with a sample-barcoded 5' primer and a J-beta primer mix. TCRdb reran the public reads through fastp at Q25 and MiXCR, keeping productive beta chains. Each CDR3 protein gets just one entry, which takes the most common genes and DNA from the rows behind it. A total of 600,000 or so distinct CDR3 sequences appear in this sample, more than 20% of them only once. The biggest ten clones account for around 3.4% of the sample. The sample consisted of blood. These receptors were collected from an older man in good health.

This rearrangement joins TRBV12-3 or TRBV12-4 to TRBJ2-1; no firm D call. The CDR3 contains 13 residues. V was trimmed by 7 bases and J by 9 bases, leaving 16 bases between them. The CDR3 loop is CASTPGAPPEQFF. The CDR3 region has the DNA TGTGCCAGCACTCCCGGAGCCCCCCCTGAGCAGTTCTTC.

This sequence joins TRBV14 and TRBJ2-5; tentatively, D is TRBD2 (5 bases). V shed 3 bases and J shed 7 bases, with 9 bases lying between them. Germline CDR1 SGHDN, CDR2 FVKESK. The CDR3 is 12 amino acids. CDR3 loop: CASSQALATQYF. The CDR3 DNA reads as TGTGCCAGCAGCCAGGCCCTAGCGACCCAGTACTTC.

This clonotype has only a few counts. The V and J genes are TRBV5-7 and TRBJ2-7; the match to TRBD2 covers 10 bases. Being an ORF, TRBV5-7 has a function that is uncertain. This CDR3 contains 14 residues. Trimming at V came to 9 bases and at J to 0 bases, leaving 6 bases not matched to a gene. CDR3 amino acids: CATQLAGHSYEQYF. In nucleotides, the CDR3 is TGTGCCACTCAACTAGCGGGGCACTCCTACGAGCAGTACTTC.

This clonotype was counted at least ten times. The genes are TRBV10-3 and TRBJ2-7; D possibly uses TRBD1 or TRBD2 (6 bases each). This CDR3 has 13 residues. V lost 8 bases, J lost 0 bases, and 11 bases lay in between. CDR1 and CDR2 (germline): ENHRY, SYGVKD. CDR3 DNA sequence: TGTGCCATCGGAGGGGGGTTCTCCTACGAGCAGTACTTC. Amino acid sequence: CAIGGGFSYEQYF.

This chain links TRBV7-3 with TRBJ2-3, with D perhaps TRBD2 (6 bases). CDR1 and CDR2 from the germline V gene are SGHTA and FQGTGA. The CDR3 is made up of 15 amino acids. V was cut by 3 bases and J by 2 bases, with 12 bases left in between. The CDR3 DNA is TGTGCCAGCAGCTTCGTAGCGGCCCCCACAGATACGCAGTATTTT. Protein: CASSFVAAPTDTQYF.

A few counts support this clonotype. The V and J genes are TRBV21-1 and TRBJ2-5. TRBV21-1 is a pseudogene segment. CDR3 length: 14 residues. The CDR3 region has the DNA TGTGCCAGCAGCAAAGTTACTGGCAAAGAGACCCAGTACTTC. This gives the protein CASSKVTGKETQYF.

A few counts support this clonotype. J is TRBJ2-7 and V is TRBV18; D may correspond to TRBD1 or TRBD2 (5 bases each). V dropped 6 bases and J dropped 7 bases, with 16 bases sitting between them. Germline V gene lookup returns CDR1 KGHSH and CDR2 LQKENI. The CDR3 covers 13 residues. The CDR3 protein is CASSPGTAFEQYF. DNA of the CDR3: TGTGCCAGCTCCCCTGGGACCGCGTTTGAGCAGTACTTC.

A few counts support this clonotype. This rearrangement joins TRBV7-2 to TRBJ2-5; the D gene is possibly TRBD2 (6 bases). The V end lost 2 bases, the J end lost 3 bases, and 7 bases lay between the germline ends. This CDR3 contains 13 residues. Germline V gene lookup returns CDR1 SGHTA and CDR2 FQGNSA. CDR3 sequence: CASSLWEEETQYF. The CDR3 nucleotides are TGTGCCAGCAGCTTATGGGAGGAAGAGACCCAGTACTTC.

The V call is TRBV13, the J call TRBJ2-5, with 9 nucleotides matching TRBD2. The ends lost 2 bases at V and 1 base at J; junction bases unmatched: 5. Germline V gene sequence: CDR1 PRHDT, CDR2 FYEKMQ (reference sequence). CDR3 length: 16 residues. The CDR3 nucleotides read TGTGCCAGCAGCTTATTCCTAGCGGGAACCCAAGAGACCCAGTACTTC. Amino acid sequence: CASSLFLAGTQETQYF.

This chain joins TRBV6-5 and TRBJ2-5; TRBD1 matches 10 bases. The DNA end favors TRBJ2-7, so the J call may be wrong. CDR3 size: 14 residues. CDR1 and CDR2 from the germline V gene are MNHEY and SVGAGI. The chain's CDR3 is CASRAGQGYREQYF. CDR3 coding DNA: TGTGCCAGCAGAGCGGGACAGGGGTATCGCGAGCAGTACTTC.

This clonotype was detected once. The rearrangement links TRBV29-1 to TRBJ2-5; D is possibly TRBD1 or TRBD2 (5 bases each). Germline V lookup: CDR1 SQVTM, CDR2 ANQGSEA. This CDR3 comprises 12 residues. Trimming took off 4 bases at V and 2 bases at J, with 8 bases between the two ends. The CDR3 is CSVGWGQETQYF. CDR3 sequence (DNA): TGCAGCGTTGGCTGGGGGCAAGAGACCCAGTACTTC.

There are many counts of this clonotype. The CDR3 DNA sequence: TGTGCCAGCAGCTCCGGATATCCGGTCGGCTACACCTTC. Translating gives CASSSGYPVGYTF. The chain carries TRBV7-2 and TRBJ1-2, with D unclear. The CDR3 covers 13 residues. The V gene lost 4 bases and the J gene lost 8 bases, with 14 bases spanning the gap. CDR1 and CDR2 (germline): SGHTA, FQGNSA.

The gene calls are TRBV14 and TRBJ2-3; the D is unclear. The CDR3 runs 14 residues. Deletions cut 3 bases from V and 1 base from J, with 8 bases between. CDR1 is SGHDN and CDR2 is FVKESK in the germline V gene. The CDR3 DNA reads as TGTGCCAGCAGCCACGCAGGTGGCACAGATACGCAGTATTTT. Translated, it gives CASSHAGGTDTQYF.

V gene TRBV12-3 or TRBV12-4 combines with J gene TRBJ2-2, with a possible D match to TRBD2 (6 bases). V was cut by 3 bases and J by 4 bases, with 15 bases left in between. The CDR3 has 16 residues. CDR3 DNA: TGTGCCAGCAGTTTTGGGGGAGGCTCGAGCACCGGGGAGCTGTTTTTT. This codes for CASSFGGGSSTGELFF.

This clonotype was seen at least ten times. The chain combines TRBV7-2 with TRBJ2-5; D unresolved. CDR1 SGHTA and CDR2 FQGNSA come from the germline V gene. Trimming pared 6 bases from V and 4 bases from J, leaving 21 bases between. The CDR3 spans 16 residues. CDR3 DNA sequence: TGTGCCAGCAGGACTTCCCCTTGGGCGGTTCCAGAGACCCAGTACTTC. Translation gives CASRTSPWAVPETQYF.

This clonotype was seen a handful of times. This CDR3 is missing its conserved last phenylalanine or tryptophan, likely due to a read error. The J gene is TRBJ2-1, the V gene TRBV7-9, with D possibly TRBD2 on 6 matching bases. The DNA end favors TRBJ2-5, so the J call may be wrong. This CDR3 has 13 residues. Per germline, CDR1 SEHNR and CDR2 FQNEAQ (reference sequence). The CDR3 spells CASVATAGETQYV. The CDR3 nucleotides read TGTGCCAGCGTCGCCACGGCGGGGGAGACCCAGTACGTC.

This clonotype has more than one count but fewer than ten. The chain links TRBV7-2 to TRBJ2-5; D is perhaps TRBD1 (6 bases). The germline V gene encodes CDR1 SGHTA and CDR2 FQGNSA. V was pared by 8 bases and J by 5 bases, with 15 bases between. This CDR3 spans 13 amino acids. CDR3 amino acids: CASCNRVGETQYF. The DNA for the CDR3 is TGTGCCAGCTGCAACAGGGTAGGCGAGACCCAGTACTTC.

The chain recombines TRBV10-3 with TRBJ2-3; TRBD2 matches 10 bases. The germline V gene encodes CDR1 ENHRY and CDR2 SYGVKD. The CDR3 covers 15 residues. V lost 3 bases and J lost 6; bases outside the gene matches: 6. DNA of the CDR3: TGTGCCATCAGTGACGCTAGCGGGAGTGGGGATACGCAGTATTTT. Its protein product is CAISDASGSGDTQYF.

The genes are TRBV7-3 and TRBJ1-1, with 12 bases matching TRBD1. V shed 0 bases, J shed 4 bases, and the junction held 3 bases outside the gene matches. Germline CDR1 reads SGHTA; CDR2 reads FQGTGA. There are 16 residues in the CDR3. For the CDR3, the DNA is TGTGCCAGCAGCTTAACGGGACAGGGGGCGCGCACTGAAGCTTTCTTT. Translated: CASSLTGQGARTEAFF.

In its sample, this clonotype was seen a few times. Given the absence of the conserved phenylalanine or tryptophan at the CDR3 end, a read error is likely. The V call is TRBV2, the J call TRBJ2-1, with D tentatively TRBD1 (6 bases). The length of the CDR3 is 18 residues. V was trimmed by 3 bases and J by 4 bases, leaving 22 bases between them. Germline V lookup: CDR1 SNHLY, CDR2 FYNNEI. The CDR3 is CASSDYGYGQFYYNEQFL. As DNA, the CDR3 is TGTGCCAGCAGTGATTATGGGTATGGACAGTTCTATTACAATGAGCAGTTCCTC.

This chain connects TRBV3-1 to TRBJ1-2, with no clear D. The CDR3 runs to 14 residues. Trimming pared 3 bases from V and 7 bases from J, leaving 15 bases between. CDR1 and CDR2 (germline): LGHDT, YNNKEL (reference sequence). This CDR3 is CASSHTQALIGYTF. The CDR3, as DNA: TGTGCCAGCAGCCACACGCAGGCGCTAATTGGCTACACCTTC.

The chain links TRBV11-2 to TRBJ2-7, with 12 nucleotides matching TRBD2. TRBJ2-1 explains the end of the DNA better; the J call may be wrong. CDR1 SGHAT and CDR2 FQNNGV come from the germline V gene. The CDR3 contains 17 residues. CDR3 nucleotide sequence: TGTGCCAGCAGCTTAGATCAGACTAGCGGGAGCTTCTATGAGCAGTTCTTC. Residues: CASSLDQTSGSFYEQFF.

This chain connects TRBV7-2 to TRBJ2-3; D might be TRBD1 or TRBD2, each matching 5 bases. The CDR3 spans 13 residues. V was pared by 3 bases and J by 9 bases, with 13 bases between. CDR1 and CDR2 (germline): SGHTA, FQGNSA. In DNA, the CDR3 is TGTGCCAGCAGCTTTTCCATTGGGGACACGCAGTATTTT. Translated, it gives CASSFSIGDTQYF.

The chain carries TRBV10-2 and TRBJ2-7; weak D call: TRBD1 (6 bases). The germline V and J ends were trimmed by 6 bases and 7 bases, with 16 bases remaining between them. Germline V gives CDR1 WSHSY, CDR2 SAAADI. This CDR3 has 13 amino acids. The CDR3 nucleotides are TGCGCCAGCAGAGATCAGGGGACCCTTGAGCAGTACTTC. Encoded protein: CASRDQGTLEQYF.

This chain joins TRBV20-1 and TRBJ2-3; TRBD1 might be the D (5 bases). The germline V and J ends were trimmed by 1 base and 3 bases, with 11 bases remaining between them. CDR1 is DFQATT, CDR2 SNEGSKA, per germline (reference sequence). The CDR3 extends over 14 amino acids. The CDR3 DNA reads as TGCAGTGCTAGAGGTCCGACAGTTACAGATACGCAGTATTTT. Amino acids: CSARGPTVTDTQYF.